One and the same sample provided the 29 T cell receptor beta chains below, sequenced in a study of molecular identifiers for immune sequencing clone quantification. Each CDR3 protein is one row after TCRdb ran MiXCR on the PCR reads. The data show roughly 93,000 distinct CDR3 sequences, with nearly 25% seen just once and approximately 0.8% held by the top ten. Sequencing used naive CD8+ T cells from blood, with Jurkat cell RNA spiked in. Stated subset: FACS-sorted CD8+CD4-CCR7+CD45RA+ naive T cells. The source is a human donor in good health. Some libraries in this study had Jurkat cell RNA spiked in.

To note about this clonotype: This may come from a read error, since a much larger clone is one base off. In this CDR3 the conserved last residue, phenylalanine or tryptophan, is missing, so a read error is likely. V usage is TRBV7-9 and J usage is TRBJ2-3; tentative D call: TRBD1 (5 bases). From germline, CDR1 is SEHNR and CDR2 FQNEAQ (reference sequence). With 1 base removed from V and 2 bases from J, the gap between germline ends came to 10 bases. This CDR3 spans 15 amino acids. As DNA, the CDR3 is TGTGCCAGCAGCTTAGTGGACACTAACACAGATACGCAGTATATT. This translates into CASSLVDTNTDTQYI.

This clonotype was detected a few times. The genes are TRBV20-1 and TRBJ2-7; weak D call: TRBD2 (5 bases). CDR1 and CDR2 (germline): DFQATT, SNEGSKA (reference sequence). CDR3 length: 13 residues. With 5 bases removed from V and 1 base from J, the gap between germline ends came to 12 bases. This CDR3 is CSAEERGSYEQYF. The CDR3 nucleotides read TGCAGTGCTGAGGAGCGAGGGTCCTACGAGCAGTACTTC.

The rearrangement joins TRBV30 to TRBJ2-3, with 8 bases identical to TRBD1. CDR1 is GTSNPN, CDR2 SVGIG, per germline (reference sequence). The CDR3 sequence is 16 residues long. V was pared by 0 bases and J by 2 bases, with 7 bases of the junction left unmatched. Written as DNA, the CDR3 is TGTGCCTGGAGTGTAACCCCAGGGGGCATCACAGATACGCAGTATTTT. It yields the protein CAWSVTPGGITDTQYF.

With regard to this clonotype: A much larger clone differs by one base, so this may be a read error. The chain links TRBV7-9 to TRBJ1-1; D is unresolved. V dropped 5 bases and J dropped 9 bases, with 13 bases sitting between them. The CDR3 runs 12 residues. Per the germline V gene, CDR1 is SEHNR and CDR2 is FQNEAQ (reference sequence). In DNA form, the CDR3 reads TGTGCCAGCAGCCCCCAGCATCTTCAAGCTTTCTTT. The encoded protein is CASSPQHLQAFF.

The CDR3 sequence: CASSIAPGVSRGNEQFF. In DNA, the CDR3 is TGTGCCAGTAGTATAGCCCCAGGGGTATCGAGGGGGAATGAGCAGTTCTTC. The chain recombines TRBV19 with TRBJ2-1; a possible D gene is TRBD1 (6 bases). Germline CDR1 reads LNHDA; CDR2 reads SQIVND (reference sequence). The V gene lost 1 base and the J gene lost 7 bases, with 20 bases spanning the gap. The CDR3 is 17 residues long. The full variable domain, its missing parts supplied by reference TRBV19 and TRBJ2-1, is DGGITQSPKYLFRKEGQNVTLSCEQNLNHDAMYWYRQDPGQGLRLIYYSQIVNDFQKGDIAEGYSVSREKKESFPLTVTSAQKNPTAFYLCASSIAPGVSRGNEQFFGPGTRLTVL.

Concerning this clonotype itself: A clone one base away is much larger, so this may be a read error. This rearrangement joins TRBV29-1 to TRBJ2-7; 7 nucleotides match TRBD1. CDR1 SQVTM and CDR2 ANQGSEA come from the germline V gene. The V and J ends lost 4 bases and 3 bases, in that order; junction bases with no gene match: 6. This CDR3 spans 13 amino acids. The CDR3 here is CSVVRPGGYEQYF. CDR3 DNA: TGCAGCGTTGTGCGGCCAGGGGGCTACGAGCAGTACTTC.

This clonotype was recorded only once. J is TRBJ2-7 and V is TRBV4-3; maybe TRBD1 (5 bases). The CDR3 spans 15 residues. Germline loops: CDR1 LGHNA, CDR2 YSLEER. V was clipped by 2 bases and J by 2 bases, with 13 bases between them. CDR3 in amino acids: CASSQLFAGTYEQYF. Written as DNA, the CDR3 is TGCGCCAGCAGCCAACTCTTCGCAGGGACCTACGAGCAGTACTTC.

DNA for the CDR3: TGTGCCAGCAGCCCGGACAGACAACCGAATGGCTACACCTTC. It yields the protein CASSPDRQPNGYTF. V gene TRBV5-4 combines with J gene TRBJ1-2, with D maybe TRBD1 (6 bases). V shed 4 bases and J shed 6 bases, with 16 bases lying between them. The germline gives CDR1 SGHNT, CDR2 YYREEE (reference sequence). The CDR3 length is 14 residues.

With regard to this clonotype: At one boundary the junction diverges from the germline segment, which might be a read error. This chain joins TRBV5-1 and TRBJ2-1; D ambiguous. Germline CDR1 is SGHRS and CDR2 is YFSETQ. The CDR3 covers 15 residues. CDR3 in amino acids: CASSLWKSSYKEQFF. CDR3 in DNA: TGCGCCAGCAGCTTGTGGAAGAGCTCCTACAAGGAGCAGTTCTTC.

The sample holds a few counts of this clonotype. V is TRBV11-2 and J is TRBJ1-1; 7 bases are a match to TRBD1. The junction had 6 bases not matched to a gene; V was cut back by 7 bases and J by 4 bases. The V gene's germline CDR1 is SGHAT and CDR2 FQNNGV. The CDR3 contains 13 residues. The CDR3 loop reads CASTDREGTEAFF. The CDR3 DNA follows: TGTGCCAGCACCGACAGGGAGGGCACTGAAGCTTTCTTT.

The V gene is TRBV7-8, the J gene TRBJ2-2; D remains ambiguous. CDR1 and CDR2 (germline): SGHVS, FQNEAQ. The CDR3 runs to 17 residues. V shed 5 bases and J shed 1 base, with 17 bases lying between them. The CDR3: CASSPHSGSGNTGELFF. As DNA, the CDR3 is TGTGCCAGCAGCCCACACTCTGGGTCAGGGAACACCGGGGAGCTGTTTTTT.

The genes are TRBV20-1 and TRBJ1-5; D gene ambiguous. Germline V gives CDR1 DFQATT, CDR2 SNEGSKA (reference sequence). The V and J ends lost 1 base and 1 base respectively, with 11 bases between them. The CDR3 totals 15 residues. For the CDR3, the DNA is TGCAGTGCTAGAGTACTCATCGACAGCAATCAGCCCCAGCATTTT. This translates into CSARVLIDSNQPQHF.

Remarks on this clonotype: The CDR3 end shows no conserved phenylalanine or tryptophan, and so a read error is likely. In nucleotides, the CDR3 is TGTGCCAGCAGCCAACTAGCGGGGGATACCTACGAGCAGTACTTA. Its protein product is CASSQLAGDTYEQYL. V is TRBV27 and J is TRBJ2-7; TRBD2 agrees at 11 bases. Germline assignment: CDR1 MNHEY and CDR2 SMNVEV (reference sequence). This CDR3 contains 15 residues. J was trimmed by 2 bases and V by 6 bases; bases with no gene match: 6.

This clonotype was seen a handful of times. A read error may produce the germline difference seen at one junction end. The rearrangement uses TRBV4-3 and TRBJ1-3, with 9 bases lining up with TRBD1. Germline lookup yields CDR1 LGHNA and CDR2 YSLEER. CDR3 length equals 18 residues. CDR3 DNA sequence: TGCGCCAGCAGCCCCCATGAAACAGGGGGCGCTTGGGGAAACACCACATATTTT. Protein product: CASSPHETGGAWGNTTYF.

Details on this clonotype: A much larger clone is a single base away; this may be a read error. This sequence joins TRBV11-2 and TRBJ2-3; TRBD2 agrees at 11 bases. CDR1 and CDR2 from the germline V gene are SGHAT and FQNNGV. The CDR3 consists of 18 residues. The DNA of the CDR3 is TGTGCCAGCAGCGTAAGTTGGGGGACTAGCGGCAGCACAGCTACGCAGTATTTT. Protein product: CASSVSWGTSGSTATQYF.

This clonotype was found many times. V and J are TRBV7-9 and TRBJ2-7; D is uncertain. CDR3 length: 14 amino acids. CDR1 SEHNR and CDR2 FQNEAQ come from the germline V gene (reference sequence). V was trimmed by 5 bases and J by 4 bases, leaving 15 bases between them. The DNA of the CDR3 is TGTGCCAGCAGCCCGCCGGCAGCGAGATACGAGCAGTACTTC. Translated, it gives CASSPPAARYEQYF. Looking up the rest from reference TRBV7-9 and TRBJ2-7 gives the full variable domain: DTGVSQNPRHKITKRGQNVTFRCDPISEHNRLYWYRQTLGQGPEFLTYFQNEAQLEKSRLLSDRFSAERPKGSFSTLEIQRTEQGDSAMYLCASSPPAARYEQYFGPGTRLTVT.

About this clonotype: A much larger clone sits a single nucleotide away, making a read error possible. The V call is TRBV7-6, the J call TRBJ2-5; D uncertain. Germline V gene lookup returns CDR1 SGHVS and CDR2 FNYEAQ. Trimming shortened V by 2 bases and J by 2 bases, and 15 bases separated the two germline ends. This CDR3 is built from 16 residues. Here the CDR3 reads CASSLSSGILQETQYF. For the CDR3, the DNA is TGTGCCAGCAGCTTATCGTCCGGAATACTACAAGAGACCCAGTACTTC.

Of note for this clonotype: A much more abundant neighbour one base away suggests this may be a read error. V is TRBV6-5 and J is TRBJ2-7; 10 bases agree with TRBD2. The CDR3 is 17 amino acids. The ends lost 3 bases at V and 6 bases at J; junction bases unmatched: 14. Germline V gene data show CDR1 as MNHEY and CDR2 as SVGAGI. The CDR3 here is CASSYSGGPLGAAEQYF. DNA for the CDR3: TGTGCCAGCAGTTATAGCGGGGGGCCTCTAGGGGCGGCCGAGCAGTACTTC.

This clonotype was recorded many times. CDR3 sequence (DNA): TGCAGTGCTAGTTTGGGGTTTGAAGCTTTCTTT. This gives the protein CSASLGFEAFF. The chain couples TRBV20-1 to TRBJ1-1; D is unresolved. Germline values: CDR1 DFQATT, CDR2 SNEGSKA (reference sequence). Trimming took off 3 bases at V and 7 bases at J, with 9 bases between the two ends. The length of the CDR3 is 11 residues.

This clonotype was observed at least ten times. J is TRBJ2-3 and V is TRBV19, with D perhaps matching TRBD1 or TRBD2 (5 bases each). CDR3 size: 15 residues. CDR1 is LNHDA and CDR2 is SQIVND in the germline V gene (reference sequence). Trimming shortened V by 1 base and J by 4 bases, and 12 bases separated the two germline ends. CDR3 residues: CASSIAGRSPDTQYF. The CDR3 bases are TGTGCCAGTAGTATAGCGGGGCGATCCCCAGATACGCAGTATTTT. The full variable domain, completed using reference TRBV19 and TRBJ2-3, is DGGITQSPKYLFRKEGQNVTLSCEQNLNHDAMYWYRQDPGQGLRLIYYSQIVNDFQKGDIAEGYSVSREKKESFPLTVTSAQKNPTAFYLCASSIAGRSPDTQYFGPGTRLTVL.

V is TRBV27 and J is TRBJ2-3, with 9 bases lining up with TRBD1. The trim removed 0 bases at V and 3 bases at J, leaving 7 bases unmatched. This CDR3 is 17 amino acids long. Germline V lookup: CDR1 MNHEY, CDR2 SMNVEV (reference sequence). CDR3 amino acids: CASSLSKTGGLTDTQYF. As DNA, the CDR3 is TGTGCCAGCAGTTTATCGAAGACAGGGGGATTAACAGATACGCAGTATTTT.

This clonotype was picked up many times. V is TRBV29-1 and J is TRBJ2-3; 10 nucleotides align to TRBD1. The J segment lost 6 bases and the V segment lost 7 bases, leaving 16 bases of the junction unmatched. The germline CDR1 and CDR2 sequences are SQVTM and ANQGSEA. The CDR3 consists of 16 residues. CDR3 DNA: TGCAGCGCTGACGGACACTGGGACAGGGGAGGCGATACGCAGTATTTT. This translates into CSADGHWDRGGDTQYF.

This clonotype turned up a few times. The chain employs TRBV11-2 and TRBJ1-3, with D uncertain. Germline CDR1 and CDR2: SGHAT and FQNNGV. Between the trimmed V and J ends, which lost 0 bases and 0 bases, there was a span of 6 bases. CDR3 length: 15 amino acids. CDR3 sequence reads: CASSLDQYSGNTIYF. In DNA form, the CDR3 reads TGTGCCAGCAGCTTAGATCAATACTCTGGAAACACCATATATTTT. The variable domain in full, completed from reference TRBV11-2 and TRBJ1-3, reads EAGVAQSPRYKIIEKRQSVAFWCNPISGHATLYWYQQILGQGPKLLIQFQNNGVVDDSQLPKDRFSAERLKGVDSTLKIQPAKLEDSAVYLCASSLDQYSGNTIYFGEGSWLTVV.

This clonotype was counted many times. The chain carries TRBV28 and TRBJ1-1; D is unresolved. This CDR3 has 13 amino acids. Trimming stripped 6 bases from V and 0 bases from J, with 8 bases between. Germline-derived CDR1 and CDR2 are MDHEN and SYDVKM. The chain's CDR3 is CASRKQLNTEAFF. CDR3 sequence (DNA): TGTGCCAGCAGAAAACAACTGAACACTGAAGCTTTCTTT.

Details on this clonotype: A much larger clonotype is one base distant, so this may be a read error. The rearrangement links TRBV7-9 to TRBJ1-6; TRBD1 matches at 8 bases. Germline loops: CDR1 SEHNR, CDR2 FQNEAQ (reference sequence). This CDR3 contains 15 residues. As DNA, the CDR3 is TGTGCCAGCAGCCCCGGACAGGGATCTGCTTCACCCCCCCACTTT. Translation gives CASSPGQGSASPPHF.

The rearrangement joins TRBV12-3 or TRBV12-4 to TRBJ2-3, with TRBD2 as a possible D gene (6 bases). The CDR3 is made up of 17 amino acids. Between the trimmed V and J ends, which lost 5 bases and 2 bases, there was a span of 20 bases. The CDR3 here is CASSPVGLTGTTDTQYF. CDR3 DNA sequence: TGTGCCAGCAGTCCCGTCGGACTAACGGGTACCACAGATACGCAGTATTTT.

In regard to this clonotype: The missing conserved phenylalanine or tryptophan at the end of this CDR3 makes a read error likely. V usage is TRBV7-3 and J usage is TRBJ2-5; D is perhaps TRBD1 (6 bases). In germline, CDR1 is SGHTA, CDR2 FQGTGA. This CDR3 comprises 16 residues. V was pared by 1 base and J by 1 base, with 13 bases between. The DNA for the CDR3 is TGTGCCAGCAGCTTAATTGGGGGCGGATCCCAAGAGACCCAGTACATC. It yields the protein CASSLIGGGSQETQYI.

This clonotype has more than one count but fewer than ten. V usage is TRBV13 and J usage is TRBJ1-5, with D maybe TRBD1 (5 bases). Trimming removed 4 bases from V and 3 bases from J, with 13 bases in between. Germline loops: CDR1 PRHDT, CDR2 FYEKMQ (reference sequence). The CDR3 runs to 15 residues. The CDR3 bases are TGTGCCAGCAGCTCAAAAGGGGTTGTCAATCAGCCCCAGCATTTT. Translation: CASSSKGVVNQPQHF. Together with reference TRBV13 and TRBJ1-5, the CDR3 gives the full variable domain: AAGVIQSPRHLIKEKRETATLKCYPIPRHDTVYWYQQGPGQDPQFLISFYEKMQSDKGSIPDRFSAQQFSDYHSELNMSSLELGDSALYFCASSSKGVVNQPQHFGDGTRLSIL.

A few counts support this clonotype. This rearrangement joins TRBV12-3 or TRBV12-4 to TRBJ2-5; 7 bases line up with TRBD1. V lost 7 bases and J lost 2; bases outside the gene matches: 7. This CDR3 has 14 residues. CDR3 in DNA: TGTGCCAGCAAAAATACAGGGGATCAAGAGACCCAGTACTTC. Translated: CASKNTGDQETQYF.